The 32 T cell receptor beta chains given below trace back to one sample, sequenced in a study of T cell repertoires in cytomegalovirus infection. TCRdb re-called the reads through MiXCR, storing one row per CDR3 protein. The table has about 190,000 distinct CDR3 sequences, approximately 9.7% seen once. Sequencing was carried out using PBMCs. These receptor sequences come from a human donor in good health (CMV status not recorded). Some clones in this sample may be carry-over from other donors' samples.

Many counts were recorded for this clonotype. This chain joins TRBV7-2 and TRBJ2-7, with TRBD2 matching over 11 bases. Germline CDR1 reads SGHTA; CDR2 reads FQGNSA. CDR3 length: 17 residues. Trimming at V came to 4 bases and at J to 0 bases, leaving 8 bases not matched to a gene. In DNA form, the CDR3 reads TGTGCCAGCAGCTCGTCTAGCGGGGGGATTCTCTCCTACGAGCAGTACTTC. It yields the protein CASSSSSGGILSYEQYF.

Points on this clonotype: A much larger clone sits a single nucleotide away, making a read error possible. The J gene is TRBJ2-7, the V gene TRBV7-3, with 8 bases matching TRBD2. The CDR3 spans 15 residues. Germline V lookup: CDR1 SGHTA, CDR2 FQGTGA. This CDR3 reads CASSPSAGASYEQNF. The DNA of the CDR3 is TGTGCCAGCAGCCCCTCAGCGGGAGCCTCTTACGAGCAGAACTTC. Variable domain in full (rest from reference TRBV7-3 and TRBJ2-7): GAGVSQTPSNKVTEKGKYVELRCDPISGHTALYWYRQSLGQGPEFLIYFQGTGAADDSGLPNDRFFAVRPEGSVSTLKIQRTERGDSAVYLCASSPSAGASYEQNFGPGTRLTVT.

The V call is TRBV7-3, the J call TRBJ2-5; D remains ambiguous. Germline CDR1 and CDR2: SGHTA and FQGTGA. V lost 1 base and J lost 2, with 5 bases in between. The CDR3 is made up of 13 amino acids. CDR3 in amino acids: CASSLRAQETQYF. The CDR3 DNA is TGTGCCAGCAGCTTAAGGGCGCAAGAGACCCAGTACTTC.

This clonotype was observed many times. The genes are TRBV7-9 and TRBJ1-2; D remains unclear. The CDR3 is 17 residues long. The germline CDR1 and CDR2 sequences are SEHNR and FQNEAQ (reference sequence). V was clipped by 2 bases and J by 0 bases, with 16 bases between them. CDR3 in DNA: TGTGCCAGCAGCTTAAGGGCCGAAAAGTTAGCTAACTATGGCTACACCTTC. This codes for CASSLRAEKLANYGYTF.

This clonotype was observed at least ten times. The genes are TRBV6-2 or TRBV6-3 and TRBJ2-1; 10 bases agree with TRBD2. The CDR3 totals 16 residues. Per germline, CDR1 MNHEY and CDR2 SVGEGT. V shed 0 bases and J 9 bases; nucleotides not matched to a gene: 8. The CDR3 nucleotides read TGTGCCAGCAGTTACTCGAGTAGCGGGAGGCGGAGTGAGCAGTTCTTC. It translates to CASSYSSSGRRSEQFF.

A few counts support this clonotype. The chain carries TRBV9 and TRBJ2-1; D unclear. CDR3 length: 13 residues. The ends were cut back, 2 bases at V and 5 bases at J, with 8 bases in the middle. The germline V gene has CDR1 SGDLS and CDR2 YYNGEE. The CDR3 sequence is CASSVGVNNEQFF. In nucleotides, the CDR3 is TGTGCCAGCAGCGTTGGAGTTAACAATGAGCAGTTCTTC.

This clonotype appeared many times. The chain couples TRBV7-9 to TRBJ1-1; 7 nucleotides align to TRBD1. V lost 4 bases to trimming and J lost 1 base; unmatched junction nucleotides: 0. Germline V gene sequence: CDR1 SEHNR, CDR2 FQNEAQ (reference sequence). CDR3 length equals 13 residues. CDR3 nucleotides: TGTGCCAGCAGCTGGACAGGGAACACTGAAGCTTTCTTT. This gives the protein CASSWTGNTEAFF.

Many counts were recorded for this clonotype. The gene calls are TRBV7-2 and TRBJ2-2, with 7 nucleotides matching TRBD2. Germline CDR1 reads SGHTA; CDR2 reads FQGNSA. V shed 8 bases and J 4 bases; nucleotides not matched to a gene: 10. The CDR3 runs to 15 residues. The CDR3 loop reads CASGTGGSGTGELFF. For the CDR3, the DNA is TGTGCCAGCGGTACGGGCGGGAGTGGCACCGGGGAGCTGTTTTTT.

This clonotype was detected ten times or more. This rearrangement joins TRBV15 to TRBJ2-5, with D tentatively TRBD2 (6 bases). This CDR3 region has 16 residues. Per the germline V gene, CDR1 is LNHNV and CDR2 is YYDKDF (reference sequence). The ends were cut back, 0 bases at V and 5 bases at J, with 16 bases in the middle. The CDR3 sequence is CATSRDLYGTRETQYF. In DNA, the CDR3 is TGTGCCACCAGCAGAGATCTGTATGGGACTCGTGAGACCCAGTACTTC.

This clonotype was counted ten times or more. The gene calls are TRBV12-3 or TRBV12-4 and TRBJ1-5; unclear D gene. This CDR3 is built from 15 residues. The V end was cut by 4 bases, the J end by 2 bases, with 12 bases between. The CDR3 here is CASSSPAGGNQPQHF. CDR3 nucleotides: TGTGCCAGCAGTTCCCCGGCTGGGGGCAATCAGCCCCAGCATTTT.

This clonotype has a handful of counts. The chain combines TRBV7-2 with TRBJ2-7; the D call may be TRBD1 or TRBD2 (6 bases each). The CDR3 is 14 amino acids. Trimming cost V 5 bases and J 0 bases, with 11 bases left between them. Germline-derived CDR1 and CDR2 are SGHTA and FQGNSA. The CDR3: CASSTGASSYEQYF. The CDR3, as DNA: TGTGCCAGCAGCACGGGGGCAAGCTCCTACGAGCAGTACTTC.

This clonotype came up many times. The chain uses TRBV7-2 and TRBJ2-1; 9 nucleotides agree with TRBD2. Germline V gene data show CDR1 as SGHTA and CDR2 as FQGNSA. This CDR3 is 16 amino acids long. Trimming took 1 base from V and 8 from J; bases not matched to a gene: 9. This chain's CDR3 is CASSLVSGSVVDEQFF. The CDR3 DNA is TGTGCCAGCAGCTTAGTTAGCGGGAGTGTGGTCGATGAGCAGTTCTTC.

This clonotype was detected many times. The rearrangement joins TRBV7-8 to TRBJ2-2, with D perhaps TRBD2 (6 bases). The CDR3 contains 16 residues. The V and J ends lost 4 bases and 8 bases respectively, with 20 bases between them. In germline, CDR1 is SGHVS, CDR2 FQNEAQ. This chain's CDR3 is CASSWSIRVAGGELFF. CDR3 nucleotide sequence: TGTGCCAGCAGCTGGTCGATCCGGGTGGCGGGAGGGGAGCTGTTTTTT.

This clonotype showed up many times. This rearrangement joins TRBV6-2 or TRBV6-3 to TRBJ2-3; 13 nucleotides match TRBD2. This CDR3 comprises 18 residues. Germline loops: CDR1 MNHEY, CDR2 SVGEGT. Losses at the gene ends were 2 bases for V and 3 bases for J; bases not matched to a gene: 8. The CDR3 DNA reads as TGTGCCAGCAGTTACAGCGGCGGACTAGCGGGAGTAACAGATACGCAGTATTTT. Translation gives CASSYSGGLAGVTDTQYF.

In its sample, this clonotype was seen many times. The chain couples TRBV7-2 to TRBJ1-3; D is ambiguous. Trimming cost V 4 bases and J 0 bases, with 13 bases left between them. Per the germline V gene, CDR1 is SGHTA and CDR2 is FQGNSA. The CDR3 is 16 residues long. The CDR3 DNA sequence: TGTGCCAGCAGCTCGGGAACAGTGCACTCTGGAAACACCATATATTTT. It yields the protein CASSSGTVHSGNTIYF. The variable domain in full, with the rest retrieved from reference TRBV7-2 and TRBJ1-3, is GAGVSQSPSNKVTEKGKDVELRCDPISGHTALYWYRQSLGQGLEFLIYFQGNSAPDKSGLPSDRFSAERTGGSVSTLTIQRTQQEDSAVYLCASSSGTVHSGNTIYFGEGSWLTVV.

Ten or more counts support this clonotype. The chain couples TRBV12-3 or TRBV12-4 to TRBJ1-1; 7 bases map to TRBD1. There are 16 residues in the CDR3. V trimming: 3 bases; J trimming: 1 base; junction bases outside the gene matches: 8. CDR3 DNA: TGTGCCAGCAGTTTCCGACAGGGACGCCGGAACACTGAAGCTTTCTTT. Protein: CASSFRQGRRNTEAFF.

This clonotype was detected ten times or more. This chain uses TRBV7-2 with TRBJ1-4, with D unclear. CDR3 size: 19 residues. Trimming stripped 3 bases from V and 0 bases from J, with 20 bases between. Germline values: CDR1 SGHTA, CDR2 FQGNSA. DNA of the CDR3: TGTGCCAGCAGCTTCGCCGGGCCCCTTAGTTCCGCAACTAATGAAAAACTGTTTTTT. Translated, it gives CASSFAGPLSSATNEKLFF.

Many counts were recorded for this clonotype. The CDR3 is CAISFDRVYGYTF. CDR3 coding DNA: TGTGCCATCAGTTTCGACAGGGTCTATGGCTACACCTTC. This chain uses TRBV10-3 with TRBJ1-2; 7 nucleotides align to TRBD1. Germline CDR1 ENHRY, CDR2 SYGVKD. The CDR3 covers 13 residues. Trimming cost V 5 bases and J 4 bases; bases outside gene matches: 4.

The rearrangement links TRBV7-2 to TRBJ1-4, with D hard to call. The ends were cut back, 5 bases at V and 0 bases at J, with 10 bases in the middle. The CDR3 covers 15 residues. Germline V lookup: CDR1 SGHTA, CDR2 FQGNSA. The chain's CDR3 is CASSLRMSTNEKLFF. The CDR3 DNA reads as TGTGCCAGCAGCCTAAGGATGTCAACTAATGAAAAACTGTTTTTT.

In its sample, this clonotype was seen many times. V is TRBV7-2 and J is TRBJ2-7; no clear D gene. Deletions cut 0 bases from V and 0 bases from J, with 9 bases between. The CDR3 runs to 15 residues. Germline lookup yields CDR1 SGHTA and CDR2 FQGNSA. CDR3 coding DNA: TGTGCCAGCAGCTTAGCAGTACAGAGCTCCTACGAGCAGTACTTC. It yields the protein CASSLAVQSSYEQYF. Supplemented by reference TRBV7-2 and TRBJ2-7, the full variable domain reads GAGVSQSPSNKVTEKGKDVELRCDPISGHTALYWYRQSLGQGLEFLIYFQGNSAPDKSGLPSDRFSAERTGGSVSTLTIQRTQQEDSAVYLCASSLAVQSSYEQYFGPGTRLTVT.

This clonotype was observed a few times. This chain links TRBV25-1 with TRBJ1-2; unclear D gene. CDR1 MGHDK and CDR2 SYGVNS come from the germline V gene. CDR3 size: 14 residues. With 3 bases removed from V and 4 bases from J, the gap between germline ends came to 12 bases. The CDR3 sequence: CASSDGRGIYGYTF. CDR3 sequence (DNA): TGTGCCAGCAGTGATGGTAGAGGGATCTATGGCTACACCTTC.

The chain recombines TRBV5-1 with TRBJ1-2; weak D call: TRBD1 (5 bases). Trimming removed 4 bases at V and 0 bases at J, with 10 bases between. Germline CDR1 and CDR2: SGHRS and YFSETQ. The CDR3 spans 14 residues. DNA for the CDR3: TGCGCCAGCAGCATGACAGAAGCTAACTATGGCTACACCTTC. Encoded protein: CASSMTEANYGYTF.

Many counts were recorded for this clonotype. The chain is built from TRBV7-2 and TRBJ1-3; tentatively, D is TRBD1 (6 bases). V lost 0 bases and J lost 0, with 9 bases in between. The CDR3 sequence is 16 residues long. Germline V gene lookup returns CDR1 SGHTA and CDR2 FQGNSA. In DNA, the CDR3 is TGTGCCAGCAGCTTAGCCGGGACAAACTCTGGAAACACCATATATTTT. Translating gives CASSLAGTNSGNTIYF.

Many counts were recorded for this clonotype. The chain couples TRBV7-8 to TRBJ2-3; 13 bases align to TRBD2. In germline, CDR1 is SGHVS, CDR2 FQNEAQ. V lost 4 bases to trimming and J lost 3 bases; unmatched junction nucleotides: 10. The CDR3 extends over 18 amino acids. The CDR3, as DNA: TGTGCCAGCAGCTCTACTAGCGGGAGGGCCGTCGGGACAGATACGCAGTATTTT. Its translation is CASSSTSGRAVGTDTQYF.

This clonotype was recorded many times. The chain recombines TRBV6-1 with TRBJ1-5, with TRBD1 matching over 10 bases. The germline CDR1 and CDR2 sequences are MNHNS and SASEGT. The CDR3 is made up of 13 amino acids. Trimming at V came to 5 bases and at J to 7 bases, leaving 2 bases not matched to a gene. Here the CDR3 DNA reads TGTGCCAGCAGTTGGGACAGGGGACAGCCCCAGCATTTT. This encodes CASSWDRGQPQHF.

This clonotype was detected many times. The genes are TRBV20-1 and TRBJ2-7; 7 bases are shared with TRBD2. V dropped 0 bases and J dropped 0; count of bases not matched to a gene: 8. The germline V gene encodes CDR1 DFQATT and CDR2 SNEGSKA (reference sequence). The CDR3 runs 16 residues. The CDR3 loop reads CSARETSGALSYEQYF. For the CDR3, the DNA is TGCAGTGCTAGAGAGACAAGCGGGGCTCTCTCCTACGAGCAGTACTTC.

A word on this clonotype: Since a much larger clone is just one base distant, this may be a read error. The gene calls are TRBV6-2 or TRBV6-3 and TRBJ2-2; the match to TRBD2 covers 11 bases. The CDR3 has 16 amino acids. Germline V lookup: CDR1 MNHEY, CDR2 SVGEGT. The J segment lost 2 bases and the V segment lost 11 bases, leaving 10 bases of the junction unmatched. This CDR3 is CACNKLAGANTGELFF. CDR3 sequence (DNA): TGTGCCTGCAACAAACTAGCGGGGGCTAACACCGGGGAGCTGTTTTTT.

The sample holds many counts of this clonotype. This sequence joins TRBV5-4 and TRBJ2-3; D is ambiguous. Germline lookup yields CDR1 SGHNT and CDR2 YYREEE (reference sequence). This CDR3 comprises 13 residues. Trimming removed 1 base from V and 6 bases from J, with 9 bases in between. The CDR3 is CASSLRGTDTQYF. The CDR3 coding sequence is TGTGCCAGCAGCTTGAGAGGAACCGATACGCAGTATTTT.

V is TRBV7-9 and J is TRBJ2-5; tentative D call: TRBD2 (6 bases). This CDR3 is 15 amino acids long. The germline V and J ends were trimmed by 5 bases and 2 bases, with 15 bases remaining between them. The germline V gene encodes CDR1 SEHNR and CDR2 FQNEAQ (reference sequence). The CDR3 region is CASSPISGLQETQYF. CDR3 sequence (DNA): TGTGCCAGCAGCCCGATAAGCGGACTACAAGAGACCCAGTACTTC.

This clonotype was detected ten times or more. V and J are TRBV25-1 and TRBJ1-1, with D possibly TRBD1 on 6 matching bases. V was clipped by 2 bases and J by 7 bases, with 14 bases between them. The CDR3 runs 14 residues. Germline assignment: CDR1 MGHDK and CDR2 SYGVNS. The CDR3 nucleotides are TGTGCCAGCAGTGAACAGGTGGCAGGGGTTGAAGCTTTCTTT. This codes for CASSEQVAGVEAFF. The full variable domain, in which reference TRBV25-1 and TRBJ1-1 provide the parts outside the CDR3, is EADIYQTPRYLVIGTGKKITLECSQTMGHDKMYWYQQDPGMELHLIHYSYGVNSTEKGDLSSESTVSRIRTEHFPLTLESARPSHTSQYLCASSEQVAGVEAFFGQGTRLTVV.

V and J are TRBV18 and TRBJ1-2; D is undetermined. V was pared by 3 bases and J by 5 bases, with 10 bases between. Per the germline V gene, CDR1 is KGHSH and CDR2 is LQKENI. This CDR3 is built from 13 residues. CDR3 loop: CASSPSPGYGYTF. In DNA form, the CDR3 reads TGTGCCAGCTCACCGAGCCCCGGTTATGGCTACACCTTC.

This chain joins TRBV18 and TRBJ1-6, with 9 bases matching TRBD1. This CDR3 has 15 residues. Germline V gene data show CDR1 as KGHSH and CDR2 as LQKENI. Trimming cost V 2 bases and J 11 bases; bases outside gene matches: 7. The CDR3 bases are TGTGCCAGCTCACCAGGACAGGGGAGCGGAGCACCCCTCCACTTT. Its translation is CASSPGQGSGAPLHF.